This passage covers 18 T cell receptor beta chains from one sample sequenced in a study of T cells in tuberculosis. TCRdb keeps only in-frame clones here, not all; method: immunoSEQ multiplex PCR. In the table there are around 22,000 clones, just under 97% of which are singletons. The sequenced sample was PBMCs. The origin of the receptors is a donor between 10 and 35 years old with latent tuberculosis or without tuberculosis infection.

The chain carries TRBV6-5 and TRBJ1-4; 7 bases map to TRBD1. Looked up from germline, CDR1 is MNHEY and CDR2 is SVGAGI. This CDR3 is 15 amino acids long. V dropped 7 bases and J dropped 6; count of bases not matched to a gene: 11. This CDR3 reads CASTRAAGGHEKLFF. CDR3 DNA sequence: TGTGCCAGCACCCGCGCCGCAGGGGGGCATGAAAAACTGTTTTTT.

The V call is TRBV7-6, the J call TRBJ2-6; no clear D gene. This CDR3 has 15 amino acids. The V end lost 1 base, the J end lost 0 bases, and 4 bases lay between the germline ends. The germline gives CDR1 SGHVS, CDR2 FNYEAQ. CDR3 region: CASSLVSSGANVLTF. CDR3 DNA: TGTGCCAGCAGCTTAGTATCCTCTGGGGCCAACGTCCTGACTTTC.

The chain uses TRBV19 and TRBJ2-4; tentative D call: TRBD2 (5 bases). V lost 8 bases, J lost 8 bases, and 16 bases lay in between. The CDR3 loop spans 13 amino acids. CDR1 LNHDA and CDR2 SQIVND come from the germline V gene (reference sequence). The CDR3 region has the DNA TGTGCCAGTCCCGACACCCAGAGGGACATTCAGTACTTC. Amino acid sequence: CASPDTQRDIQYF.

This clone was seen just once. This chain connects TRBV6-5 to TRBJ2-7; tentatively, D is TRBD1 (5 bases). V lost 0 bases to trimming and J lost 6 bases, with 9 bases between them. The CDR3 sequence is 13 residues long. The germline CDR1 and CDR2 sequences are MNHEY and SVGAGI. DNA of the CDR3: TGTGCCAGCAGTTACTCGTCAGGGTTCGAGCAGTACTTC. Amino acids: CASSYSSGFEQYF.

The V call is TRBV5-1, the J call TRBJ2-2; D gene uncertain. The CDR3 contains 14 residues. Trimming stripped 1 base from V and 7 bases from J, with 11 bases between. CDR1 is SGHRS and CDR2 is YFSETQ in the germline V gene. The CDR3 DNA reads TGCGCCAGCAGCTTGAGAGAAAATGGCGGGGAGCTGTTTTTT. Protein product: CASSLRENGGELFF.

The chain combines TRBV6-5 with TRBJ1-2; D is possibly TRBD1 (5 bases). CDR1 is MNHEY, CDR2 SVGAGI, per germline. The CDR3 length is 14 residues. Trimming cost V 0 bases and J 4 bases, with 9 bases left between them. The CDR3 is CASSYSRTSYGYTF. The CDR3 DNA reads as TGTGCCAGCAGTTACTCGCGGACAAGCTATGGCTACACCTTC.

The CDR3 loop reads CASSSWTGTAGNTIYF. Here the CDR3 DNA reads TGTGCCAGCAGCTCCTGGACAGGAACTGCTGGAAACACCATATATTTT. This rearrangement joins TRBV7-9 to TRBJ1-3; 7 nucleotides match TRBD1. This CDR3 is 16 amino acids long. From germline, CDR1 is SEHNR and CDR2 FQNEAQ (reference sequence). V dropped 4 bases and J dropped 2; count of bases not matched to a gene: 8.

The chain employs TRBV4-1 and TRBJ1-4; 7 bases line up with TRBD1. CDR3 length equals 15 residues. V shed 1 base and J 3 bases; nucleotides not matched to a gene: 2. Germline V gene lookup returns CDR1 MGHRA and CDR2 YSYEKL. The CDR3 DNA is TGCGCCAGCAGCCAAGGGACAGGCCCTAATGAAAAACTGTTTTTT. Protein product: CASSQGTGPNEKLFF.

This clone was detected only once. The rearrangement uses TRBV4-1 and TRBJ2-2, with 9 bases that match TRBD2. Per the germline V gene, CDR1 is MGHRA and CDR2 is YSYEKL. There are 16 residues in the CDR3. V lost 3 bases, J lost 3 bases, and 5 bases stayed unmatched. CDR3 residues: CASSQSAGGYTGELFF. The CDR3 DNA sequence: TGCGCCAGCAGCCAGTCGGCGGGGGGGTACACCGGGGAGCTGTTTTTT.

The chain couples TRBV11-3 to TRBJ1-2, with D unclear. CDR3 size: 13 residues. Trimming pared 0 bases from V and 8 bases from J, leaving 10 bases between. Germline CDR1 reads SGHNT; CDR2 reads YENEEA. The CDR3 loop is CASSLDGIRGYTF. The CDR3 region has the DNA TGTGCCAGCAGCTTAGACGGGATTCGGGGCTACACCTTC. Combining the CDR3 with reference TRBV11-3 and TRBJ1-2 gives the whole variable domain EAGVVQSPRYKIIEKKQPVAFWCNPISGHNTLYWYLQNLGQGPELLIRYENEEAVDDSQLPKDRFSAERLKGVDSTLKIQPAELGDSAVYLCASSLDGIRGYTFGSGTRLTVV.

The chain uses TRBV28 and TRBJ1-5; TRBD1 might be the D (5 bases). CDR3 length: 15 residues. In germline, CDR1 is MDHEN, CDR2 SYDVKM. V dropped 1 base and J dropped 6 bases, with 13 bases sitting between them. This CDR3 is CASSLSVQGSQPQHF. The CDR3 nucleotides read TGTGCCAGCAGTTTATCGGTCCAGGGAAGTCAGCCCCAGCATTTT.

The CDR3 sequence: CASSATGTTKIYEQYV. CDR3 nucleotide sequence: TGCGCCAGCAGCGCAACAGGGACCACTAAAATCTACGAGCAGTACGTC. The chain combines TRBV5-1 with TRBJ2-7; a possible D gene is TRBD1 (6 bases). The CDR3 spans 16 residues. V shed 4 bases and J shed 3 bases, with 20 bases lying between them. Germline lookup yields CDR1 SGHRS and CDR2 YFSETQ.

V is TRBV10-1 and J is TRBJ1-2; TRBD1 is a possible D gene (5 bases). V was clipped by 3 bases and J by 8 bases, with 13 bases between them. Germline lookup yields CDR1 WNHNN and CDR2 SYGVQD (reference sequence). The CDR3 loop spans 13 amino acids. CDR3 sequence: CASSESGGGGYTF. CDR3 bases: TGCGCCAGCAGTGAATCCGGGGGAGGCGGCTACACCTTC.

CDR3 sequence: CASSPRGTFSGANVLTF. The CDR3 DNA reads as TGTGCCAGCAGCCCCCGGGGGACCTTCTCTGGGGCCAACGTCCTGACTTTC. This chain joins TRBV7-6 and TRBJ2-6, with D perhaps TRBD2 (6 bases). CDR1 is SGHVS and CDR2 is FNYEAQ in the germline V gene. V was shortened by 5 bases and J by 0 bases, with 14 bases between the two germline ends. The CDR3 is made up of 17 amino acids.

V gene TRBV2 combines with J gene TRBJ1-2; 8 nucleotides align to TRBD1. Germline V gives CDR1 SNHLY, CDR2 FYNNEI. The V segment lost 8 bases and the J segment 0 bases; nucleotides outside the gene matches: 5. This CDR3 comprises 14 residues. The DNA of the CDR3 is TGTGCCAGCCGGAACAGGGGGACTAACTATGGCTACACCTTC. Protein product: CASRNRGTNYGYTF.

Regarding this clone: Germline and junction disagree at one end, which may indicate a read error. The chain joins TRBV5-1 to TRBJ1-5; D unresolved. The CDR3 has 14 amino acids. CDR1 SGHRS and CDR2 YFSETQ come from the germline V gene. The DNA for the CDR3 is TGCGCCAGCAGTTTGTGGGGTAGCGATCAGCCCCAGCATTTT. Translating gives CASSLWGSDQPQHF. Drawing the rest from reference TRBV5-1 and TRBJ1-5, the complete variable domain is KAGVTQTPRYLIKTRGQQVTLSCSPISGHRSVSWYQQTPGQGLQFLFEYFSETQRNKGNFPGRFSGRQFSNSRSEMNVSTLELGDSALYLCASSLWGSDQPQHFGDGTRLSIL.

The chain joins TRBV5-5 to TRBJ1-3, with TRBD1 matching over 9 bases. J was trimmed by 0 bases and V by 3 bases; bases with no gene match: 10. This CDR3 spans 18 amino acids. Germline V gene data show CDR1 as SGHKS and CDR2 as YYEKEE (reference sequence). The CDR3 DNA sequence: TGTGCCAGCAGCTCCCCACCCAGGGACAGGGACTCTGGAAACACCATATATTTT. It translates to CASSSPPRDRDSGNTIYF.

This clone came up once. The chain carries TRBV4-1 and TRBJ2-1, with 8 bases lining up with TRBD2. This CDR3 has 16 residues. Germline assignment: CDR1 MGHRA and CDR2 YSYEKL. Unmatched junction bases numbered 6, after V lost 1 base and J lost 4 bases. The CDR3 protein is CASSQGAASGYNEQFF. The CDR3 region has the DNA TGCGCCAGCAGCCAAGGGGCAGCTAGCGGGTACAATGAGCAGTTCTTC.